This T cell receptor (beta chain) was obtained from a study of regulatory T cells in long-lasting Graves disease. Study context: Persistence in Graves' disease required over 5 years of antithyroid drugs plus positive TSH receptor antibodies.

Stated time point: persistent/refractory GD, antithyroid drugs over 5 years with positive TRAb. PBMC RNA was the source of the TCR library. Researchers made TCR beta libraries by using iRepertoire HTBI primers and running Arm-PCR on CDR3 regions. MiXCR was run by TCRdb on the multiplex PCR reads, yielding one entry per CDR3 protein. The sample records approximately 400,000 distinct CDR3 sequences, 23% being singletons. The CDR3 totals 16 residues. CDR1 is SEHNR and CDR2 is FQNEAQ in the germline V gene (reference sequence). V dropped 5 bases and J dropped 5; count of bases not matched to a gene: 14. Sequences were derived from peripheral blood mononuclear cells (PBMCs), sampled when the disease was refractory, from a patient treated with antithyroid drugs. The clonotype originates from a woman aged 35 to 49 with Graves disease. This chain joins TRBV7-9 and TRBJ2-5, with 7 positions matching TRBD1. DNA of the CDR3: TGTGCCAGCAGCCCAGGACAGGTCAATGTGGCGGAGACCCAGTACTTC. It specifies CASSPGQVNVAETQYF.